This T cell receptor beta chain was recorded in a study of blood T cell repertoires in COVID-19. Study-wide context: COVID-19 samples, acute and convalescent, were from the United States, Italy and Spain. Sample material is recorded as cDNA or gDNA derived from T cells, B-cell-depleted T cells, or PBMCs.

Original handling: Estimation of nucleated cell counts relied on the amplification of reference gene primers. Produced via immunoSEQ multiplex PCR; TCRdb's table is partial and in-frame only. The V and J calls and clone size are taken from that table; D and trimming were inferred from the DNA. The sample includes 100,000 to 140,000 clones, 84% seen only once; the top ten take about 4%. The trim removed 2 bases at V and 10 bases at J, leaving 13 bases unmatched. This CDR3 is 15 amino acids long. Germline lookup yields CDR1 SGHDN and CDR2 FVKESK. The rearrangement joins TRBV14 to TRBJ1-1; TRBD1 agrees at 7 bases. The sequencing sample was made of peripheral blood. This receptor was taken from a human donor in a cohort sampled during active COVID-19. CDR3 DNA: TGTGCCAGCAGCCAAAATAGGGGGCGCGAAGTTAGAGCTTTCTTT. It is translated as CASSQNRGREVRAFF.